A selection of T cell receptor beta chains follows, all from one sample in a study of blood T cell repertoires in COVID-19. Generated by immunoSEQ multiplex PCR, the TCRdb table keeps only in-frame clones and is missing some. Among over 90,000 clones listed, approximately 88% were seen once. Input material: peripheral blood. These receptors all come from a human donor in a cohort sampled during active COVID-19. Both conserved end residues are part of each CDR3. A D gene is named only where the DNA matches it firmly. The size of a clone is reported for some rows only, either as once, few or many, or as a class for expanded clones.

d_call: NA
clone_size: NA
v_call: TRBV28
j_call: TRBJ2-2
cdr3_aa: CASSLGFGGHTGELFF
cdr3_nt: TGTGCCAGCAGTTTGGGTTTCGGCGGGCACACCGGGGAGCTGTTTTTT

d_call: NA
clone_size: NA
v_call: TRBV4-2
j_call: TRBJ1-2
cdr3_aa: CASSPVEQGRRYGYTF
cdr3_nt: TGTGCCAGCAGCCCAGTGGAGCAGGGGCGAAGGTATGGCTACACCTTC

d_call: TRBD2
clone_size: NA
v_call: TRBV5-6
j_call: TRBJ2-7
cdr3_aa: CASSSDRRGGWEQYF
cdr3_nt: TGTGCCAGCAGCTCTGACCGCCGGGGAGGGTGGGAGCAGTACTTC

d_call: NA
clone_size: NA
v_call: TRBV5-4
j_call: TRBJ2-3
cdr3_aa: CASSFTGGEDTQYF
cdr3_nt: TGTGCCAGCAGCTTTACGGGGGGCGAAGATACGCAGTATTTT

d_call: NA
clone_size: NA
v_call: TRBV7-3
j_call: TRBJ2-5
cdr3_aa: CASSLMGAVAETQYF
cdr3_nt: TGTGCCAGCAGCTTAATGGGGGCGGTGGCAGAGACCCAGTACTTC

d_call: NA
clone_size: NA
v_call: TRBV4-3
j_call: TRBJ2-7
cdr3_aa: CASSQARWGPYEQYF
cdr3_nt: TGCGCCAGCAGCCAGGCTCGTTGGGGGCCCTACGAGCAGTACTTC

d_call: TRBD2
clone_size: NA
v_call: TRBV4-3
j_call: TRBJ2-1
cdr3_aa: CASSQRGGRAEQFF
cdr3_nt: TGCGCCAGCAGCCAGCGGGGGGGCCGCGCTGAGCAGTTCTTC

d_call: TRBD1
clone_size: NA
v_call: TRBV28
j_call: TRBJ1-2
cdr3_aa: CASSPGTARFGYTF
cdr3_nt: TGTGCCAGCAGCCCTGGGACAGCCCGCTTCGGCTACACCTTC

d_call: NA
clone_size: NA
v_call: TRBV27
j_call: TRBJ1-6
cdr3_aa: CASSPRSRNSPLHF
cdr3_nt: TGTGCCAGCAGTCCCCGGTCGAGAAATTCACCCCTCCACTTT

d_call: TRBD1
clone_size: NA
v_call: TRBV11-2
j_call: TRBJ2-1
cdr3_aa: CASSPWTGGTMNEQFF
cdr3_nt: TGTGCCAGCAGCCCCTGGACAGGAGGAACCATGAATGAGCAGTTCTTC

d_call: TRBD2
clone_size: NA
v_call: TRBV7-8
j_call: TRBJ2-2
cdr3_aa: CASSPGLAGRPNTGELFF
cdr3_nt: TGTGCCAGCAGCCCCGGACTAGCGGGGAGACCGAACACCGGGGAGCTGTTTTTT

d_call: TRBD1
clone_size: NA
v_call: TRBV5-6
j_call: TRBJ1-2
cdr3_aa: CASTQRGRNYGYTF
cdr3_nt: TGTGCCAGCACACAAAGGGGGCGAAACTATGGCTACACCTTC

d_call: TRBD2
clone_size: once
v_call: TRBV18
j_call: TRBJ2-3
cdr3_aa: CASSPTSGGARKDTQYF
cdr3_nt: TGTGCCAGCTCACCAACTAGCGGGGGGGCCCGGAAAGATACGCAGTATTTT

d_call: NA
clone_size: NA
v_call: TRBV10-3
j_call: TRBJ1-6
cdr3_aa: CAISEGKGGDSPLHF
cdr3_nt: TGTGCCATCAGTGAAGGGAAGGGGGGGGATTCACCCCTCCACTTT

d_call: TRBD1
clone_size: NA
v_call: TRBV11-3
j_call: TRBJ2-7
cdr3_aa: CASSRGQGYEQYF
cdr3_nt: TGTGCCAGCAGCCGGGGACAGGGCTACGAGCAGTACTTC

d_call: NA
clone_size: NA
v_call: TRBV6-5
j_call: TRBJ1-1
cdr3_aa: CASRNLDGASDEAFF
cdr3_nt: TGTGCCAGCAGGAACTTGGACGGGGCTAGCGATGAAGCTTTCTTT

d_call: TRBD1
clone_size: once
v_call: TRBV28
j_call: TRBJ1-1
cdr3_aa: CASRGQGLWSTEAFF
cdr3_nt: TGTGCCAGCAGGGGACAGGGTCTGTGGAGCACTGAAGCTTTCTTT

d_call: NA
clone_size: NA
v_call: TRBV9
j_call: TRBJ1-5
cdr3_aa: CASSGSRTPGAFRNNQPQHF
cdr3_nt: TGTGCCAGCAGCGGAAGTCGGACGCCTGGGGCTTTTAGGAACAATCAGCCCCAGCATTTT

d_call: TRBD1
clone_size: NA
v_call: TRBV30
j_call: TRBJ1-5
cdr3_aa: CAWGQGARRQPQHF
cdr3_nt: TGTGCCTGGGGACAGGGGGCGCGACGTCAGCCCCAGCATTTT

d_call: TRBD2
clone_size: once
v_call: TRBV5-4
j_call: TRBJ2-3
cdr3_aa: CASSLALAVLDTQYF
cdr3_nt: TGTGCCAGCAGCTTGGCCCTAGCGGTTCTAGATACGCAGTATTTT

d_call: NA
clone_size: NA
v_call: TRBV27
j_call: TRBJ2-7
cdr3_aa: CASNERQTSYYEQYF
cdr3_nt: TGTGCCAGCAACGAGAGACAGACAAGTTACTACGAGCAGTACTTC

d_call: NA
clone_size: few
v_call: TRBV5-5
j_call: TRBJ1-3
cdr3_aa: CASSSYDRSSGNTIYF
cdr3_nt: TGTGCCAGCAGCTCGTACGACAGAAGCTCTGGAAACACCATATATTTT

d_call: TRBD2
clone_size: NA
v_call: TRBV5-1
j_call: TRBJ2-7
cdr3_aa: CASGTSGGDEQYF
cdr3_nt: TGCGCCAGCGGGACTAGCGGGGGAGACGAGCAGTACTTC

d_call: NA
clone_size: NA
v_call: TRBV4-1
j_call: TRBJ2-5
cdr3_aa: CASSLTGTSFETQYF
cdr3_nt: TGCGCCAGCAGCCTAACCGGGACTTCCTTTGAGACCCAGTACTTC

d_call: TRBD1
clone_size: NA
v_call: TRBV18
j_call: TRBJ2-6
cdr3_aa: CASSPLSAGGASGANVLTF
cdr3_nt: TGTGCCAGCTCTCCACTCTCGGCAGGGGGCGCCTCTGGGGCCAACGTCCTGACTTTC

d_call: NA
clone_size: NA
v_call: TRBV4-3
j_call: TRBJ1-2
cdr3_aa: CASSQMTAVNYGYTF
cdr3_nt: TGCGCCAGCAGCCAAATGACAGCCGTTAACTATGGCTACACCTTC

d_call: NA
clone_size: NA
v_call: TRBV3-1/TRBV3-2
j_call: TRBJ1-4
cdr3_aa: CASSQGEGEKLFF
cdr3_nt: TGTGCCAGCAGCCAGGGGGAGGGCGAAAAACTGTTTTTT

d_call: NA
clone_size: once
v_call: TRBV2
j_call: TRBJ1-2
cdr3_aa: CASSVSGLGYTF
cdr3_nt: TGTGCCAGCAGTGTTTCAGGGCTTGGCTACACCTTC

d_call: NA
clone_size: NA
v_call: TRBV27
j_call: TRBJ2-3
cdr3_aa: CASSLQRGSTDTQYF
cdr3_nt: TGTGCCAGCAGTTTACAGAGGGGGAGCACAGATACGCAGTATTTT